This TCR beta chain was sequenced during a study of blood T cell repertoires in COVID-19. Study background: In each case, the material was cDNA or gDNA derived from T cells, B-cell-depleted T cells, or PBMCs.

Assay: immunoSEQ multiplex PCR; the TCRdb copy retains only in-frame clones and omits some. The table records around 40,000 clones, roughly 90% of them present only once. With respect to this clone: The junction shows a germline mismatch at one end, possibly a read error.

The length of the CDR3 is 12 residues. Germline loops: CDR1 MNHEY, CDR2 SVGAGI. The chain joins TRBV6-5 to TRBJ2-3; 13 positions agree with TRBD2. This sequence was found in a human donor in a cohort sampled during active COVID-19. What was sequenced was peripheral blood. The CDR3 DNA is TGCACTAGCGGGGGGGCGGGGGATACGCAGTATTTT. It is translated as CTSGGAGDTQYF.